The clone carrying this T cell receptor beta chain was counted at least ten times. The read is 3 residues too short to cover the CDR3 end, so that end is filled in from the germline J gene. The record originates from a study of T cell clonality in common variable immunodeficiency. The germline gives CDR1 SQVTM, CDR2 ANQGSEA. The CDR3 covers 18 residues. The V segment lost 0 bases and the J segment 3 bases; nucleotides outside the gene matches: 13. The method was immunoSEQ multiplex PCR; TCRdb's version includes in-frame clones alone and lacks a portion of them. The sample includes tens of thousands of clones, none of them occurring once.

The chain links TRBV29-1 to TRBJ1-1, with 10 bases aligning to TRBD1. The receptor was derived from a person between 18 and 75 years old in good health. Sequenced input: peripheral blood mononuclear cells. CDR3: CSVEDLKGWTGGDTEAFF. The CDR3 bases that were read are TGCAGCGTTGAAGATCTAAAGGGGTGGACAGGGGGGGACACTGAA.